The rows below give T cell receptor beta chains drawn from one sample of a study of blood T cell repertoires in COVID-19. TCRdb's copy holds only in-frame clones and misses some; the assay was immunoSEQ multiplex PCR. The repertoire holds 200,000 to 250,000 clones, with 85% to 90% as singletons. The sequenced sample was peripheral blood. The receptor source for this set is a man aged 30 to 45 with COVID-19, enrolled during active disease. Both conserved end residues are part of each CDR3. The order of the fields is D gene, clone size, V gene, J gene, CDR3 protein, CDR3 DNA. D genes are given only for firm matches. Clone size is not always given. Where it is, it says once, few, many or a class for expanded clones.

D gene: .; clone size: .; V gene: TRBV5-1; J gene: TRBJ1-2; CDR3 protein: CASSFGGGGEDYTF; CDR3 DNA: TGCGCCAGCAGCTTTGGGGGCGGGGGAGAGGACTACACCTTC
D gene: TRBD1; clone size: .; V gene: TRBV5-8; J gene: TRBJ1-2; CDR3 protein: CASSLRTGMDSYGYTF; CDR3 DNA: TGTGCCAGCAGCTTGCGGACAGGCATGGACAGCTATGGCTACACCTTC
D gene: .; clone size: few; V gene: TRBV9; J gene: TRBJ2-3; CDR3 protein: CASSVAGADTQYF; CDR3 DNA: TGTGCCAGCAGCGTAGCAGGCGCAGATACGCAGTATTTT
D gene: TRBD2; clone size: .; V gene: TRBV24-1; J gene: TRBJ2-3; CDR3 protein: CATRSSGGEDTQYF; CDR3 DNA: TGTGCCACCAGATCTAGCGGGGGAGAAGATACGCAGTATTTT
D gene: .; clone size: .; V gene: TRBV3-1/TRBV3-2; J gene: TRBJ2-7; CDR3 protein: CASSQVTGLVEQYF; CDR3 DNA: TGTGCCAGCAGCCAAGTTACTGGCCTAGTGGAGCAGTACTTC
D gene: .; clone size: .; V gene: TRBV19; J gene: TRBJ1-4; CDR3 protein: CASSPRAEGLFF; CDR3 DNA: TGTGCCAGCTCACCCAGGGCCGAAGGACTGTTTTTT
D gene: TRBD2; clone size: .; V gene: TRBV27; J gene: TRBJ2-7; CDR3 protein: CASSFPEASRGGEQYF; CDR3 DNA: TGTGCCAGCAGTTTCCCCGAGGCGTCGCGGGGGGGCGAGCAGTACTTC
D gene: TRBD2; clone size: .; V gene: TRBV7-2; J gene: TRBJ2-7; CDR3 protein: CASSTAGGRFYEQYF; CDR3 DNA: TGTGCCAGCAGCACAGCGGGGGGGCGGTTTTACGAGCAGTACTTC
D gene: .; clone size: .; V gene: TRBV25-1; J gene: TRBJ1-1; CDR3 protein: CASSEKGWNTEAFF; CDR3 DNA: TGTGCCAGCAGTGAAAAGGGGTGGAACACTGAAGCTTTCTTT
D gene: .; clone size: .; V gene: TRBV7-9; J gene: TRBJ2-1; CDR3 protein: CASSPIWATPYNEQFF; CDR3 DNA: TGTGCCAGCAGCCCGATTTGGGCTACGCCTTACAATGAGCAGTTCTTC
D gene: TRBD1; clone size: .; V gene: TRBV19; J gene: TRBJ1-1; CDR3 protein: CASSLTGEMNTEAFF; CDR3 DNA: TGTGCCAGTAGTCTGACAGGGGAGATGAACACTGAAGCTTTCTTT
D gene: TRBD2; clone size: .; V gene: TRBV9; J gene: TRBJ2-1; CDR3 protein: CASSPRLAGTYNEQFF; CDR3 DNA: TGTGCCAGCAGCCCCCGACTAGCGGGCACCTACAATGAGCAGTTCTTC
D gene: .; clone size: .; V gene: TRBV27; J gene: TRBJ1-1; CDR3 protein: CASSLVTDPNTEAFF; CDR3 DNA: TGTGCCAGCAGTTTGGTAACAGATCCGAACACTGAAGCTTTCTTT
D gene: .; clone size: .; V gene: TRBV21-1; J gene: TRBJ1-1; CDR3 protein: CARGVGGGGTEAFF; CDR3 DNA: TGTGCCAGGGGCGTGGGCGGGGGAGGCACTGAAGCTTTCTTT
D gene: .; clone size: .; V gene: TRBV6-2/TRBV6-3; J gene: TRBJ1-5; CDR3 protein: CASSYFHSQPQHF; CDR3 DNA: TGTGCCAGCAGTTACTTCCACAGTCAGCCCCAGCATTTT
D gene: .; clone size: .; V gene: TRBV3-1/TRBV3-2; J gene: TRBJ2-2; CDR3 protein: CASSQDGHPDLELFF; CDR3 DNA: TGTGCCAGCAGCCAGGACGGACATCCTGACCTGGAGCTGTTTTTT
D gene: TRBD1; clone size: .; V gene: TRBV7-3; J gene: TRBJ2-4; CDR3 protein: CASSTGTGDIQYF; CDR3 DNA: TGTGCCAGCAGCACCGGGACAGGGGACATTCAGTACTTC
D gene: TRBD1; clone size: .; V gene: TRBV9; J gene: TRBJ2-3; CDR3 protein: CASSAYSGQRTDTQYF; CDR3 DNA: TGTGCCAGCAGCGCCTACTCGGGACAGCGCACAGATACGCAGTATTTT
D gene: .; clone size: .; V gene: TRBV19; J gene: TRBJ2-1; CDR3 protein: CASSFSRGPYNEQFF; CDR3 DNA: TGTGCCAGTAGTTTTTCCAGGGGCCCCTACAATGAGCAGTTCTTC
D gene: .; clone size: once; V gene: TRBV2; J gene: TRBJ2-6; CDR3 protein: CASSDRGVLSGANVLTF; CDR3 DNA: TGTGCCAGCAGTGACAGGGGAGTCCTCTCTGGGGCCAACGTCCTGACTTTC
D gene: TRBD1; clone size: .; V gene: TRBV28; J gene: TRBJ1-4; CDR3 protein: CASSFTGTGNEKLFF; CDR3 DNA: TGTGCCAGCAGCTTTACCGGGACAGGGAATGAAAAACTGTTTTTT
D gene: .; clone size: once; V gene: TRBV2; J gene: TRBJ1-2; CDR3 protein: CASSEAGGAYGYTF; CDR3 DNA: TGTGCCAGCAGTGAAGCGGGGGGTGCCTATGGCTACACCTTC
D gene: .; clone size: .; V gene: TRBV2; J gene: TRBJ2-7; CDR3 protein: CASRTSGLSYEQYF; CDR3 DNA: TGTGCCAGCAGGACCAGCGGGTTATCCTACGAGCAGTACTTC
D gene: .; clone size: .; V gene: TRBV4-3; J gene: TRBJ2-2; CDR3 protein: CASSRTPGQASTKNTGELFF; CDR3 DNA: TGCGCCAGCAGCCGTACACCCGGCCAGGCTAGCACAAAGAACACCGGGGAGCTGTTTTTT
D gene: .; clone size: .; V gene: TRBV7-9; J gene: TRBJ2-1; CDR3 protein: CASSLDVGPRYNEQFF; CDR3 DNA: TGTGCCAGCAGCTTAGACGTGGGCCCACGGTACAATGAGCAGTTCTTC
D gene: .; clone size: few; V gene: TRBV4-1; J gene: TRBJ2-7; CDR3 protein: CASSTEADYYEQYF; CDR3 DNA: TGCGCCAGCAGCACGGAGGCTGACTACTACGAGCAGTACTTC
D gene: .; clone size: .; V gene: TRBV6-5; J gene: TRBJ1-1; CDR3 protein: CASSLVQGPEAFF; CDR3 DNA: TGTGCCAGCAGCCTAGTACAGGGTCCTGAAGCTTTCTTT
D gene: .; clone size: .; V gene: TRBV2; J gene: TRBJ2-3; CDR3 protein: CASIIGSETTQYF; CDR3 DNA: TGTGCCAGCATAATAGGTAGCGAAACAACGCAGTATTTT
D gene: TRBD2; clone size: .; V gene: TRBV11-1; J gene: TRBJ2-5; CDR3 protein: CASSLGAGERETQYF; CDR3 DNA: TGTGCCAGCAGCTTAGGAGCGGGAGAGCGGGAGACCCAGTACTTC
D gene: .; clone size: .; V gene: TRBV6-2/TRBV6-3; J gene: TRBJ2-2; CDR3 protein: CASSYRDGELFF; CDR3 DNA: TGTGCCAGCAGTTACCGGGACGGGGAGCTGTTTTTT